A single sample gave rise to the 31 T cell receptor beta chains below, sequenced in a study of human T cells and chemical hapten exposure. TCRdb re-called the RACE reads through MiXCR, storing one row per CDR3 protein. Of roughly 120,000 distinct CDR3 sequences in the sample, approximately 13% were seen once. Sample time point: pre-sensitization, week 0. Treatment denoted: therapeutic diphenylcyclopropenone sensitization with weekly scalp DPC. This specimen consisted of whole blood, obtained in connection with sensitization to the hapten diphenylcyclopropenone (DPC). These receptors all stem from a woman younger than 35 with alopecia areata. Some clones in this sample may be carry-over from other donors' samples.

The gene calls are TRBV6-2 or TRBV6-3 and TRBJ2-1; D is perhaps TRBD1 (7 bases). In germline, CDR1 is MNHEY, CDR2 SVGEGT. The CDR3 has 16 residues. Trimming left V 2 bases short and J 0 bases short, with 11 bases between. CDR3 DNA sequence: TGTGCCAGCAGTTACCAGGGGGGCAACTCCTACAATGAGCAGTTCTTC. It is translated as CASSYQGGNSYNEQFF.

The table lists this clonotype with many counts. This chain links TRBV7-3 with TRBJ2-7, with D possibly matching TRBD1 (6 bases). Germline V CDR1 and CDR2: SGHTA, FQGTGA. The CDR3 has 14 residues. V was cut by 5 bases and J by 7 bases, with 18 bases left in between. CDR3 nucleotides: TGTGCCAGCAGCCTCTTTGGGGGCTCGGGAGAGCAGTACTTC. Its protein product is CASSLFGGSGEQYF.

The chain uses TRBV5-1 and TRBJ2-5; 7 bases are shared with TRBD1. V gave up 2 bases and J gave up 2 bases; unmatched junction bases: 3. The germline gives CDR1 SGHRS, CDR2 YFSETQ. The CDR3 runs 14 residues. CDR3 protein: CASSFRDRQETQYF. The CDR3 DNA is TGCGCCAGCAGCTTCCGGGACAGACAAGAGACCCAGTACTTC.

This clonotype occurred many times. The V and J genes are TRBV7-8 and TRBJ2-5; D gene ambiguous. Trimming pared 1 base from V and 2 bases from J, leaving 14 bases between. Looked up from germline, CDR1 is SGHVS and CDR2 is FQNEAQ. This CDR3 has 16 residues. CDR3 protein: CASSLGIGPDQETQYF. As DNA, the CDR3 is TGTGCCAGCAGCTTAGGTATCGGGCCCGATCAAGAGACCCAGTACTTC.

This clonotype was counted a few times. This sequence joins TRBV18 and TRBJ2-7; possible D gene TRBD1, 5 bases. The CDR3 has 16 amino acids. The germline CDR1 and CDR2 sequences are KGHSH and LQKENI. The V gene lost 2 bases and the J gene lost 5 bases, with 19 bases spanning the gap. CDR3 coding DNA: TGTGCCAGCTCACCAACAAGGGGCGGATTTGGAGACGAGCAGTACTTC. It specifies CASSPTRGGFGDEQYF. The full variable domain, its missing parts supplied by reference TRBV18 and TRBJ2-7, is NAGVMQNPRHLVRRRGQEARLRCSPMKGHSHVYWYRQLPEEGLKFMVYLQKENIIDESGMPKERFSAEFPKEGPSILRIQQVVRGDSAAYFCASSPTRGGFGDEQYFGPGTRLTVT.

In its sample, this clonotype was seen a few times. CDR3 amino acids: CSAPKLHPKNTEAFF. Here the CDR3 DNA reads TGCAGTGCTCCCAAGTTACACCCCAAGAACACTGAAGCTTTCTTT. The J gene is TRBJ1-1, the V gene TRBV20-1, with D hard to call. The CDR3 is 15 residues long. Germline V gives CDR1 DFQATT, CDR2 SNEGSKA (reference sequence). V was pared by 5 bases and J by 1 base, with 17 bases between.

This chain links TRBV3-1 with TRBJ2-2; no clear D. Trimming removed 0 bases at V and 0 bases at J, with 17 bases between. This CDR3 comprises 19 residues. Germline V gene data show CDR1 as LGHDT and CDR2 as YNNKEL (reference sequence). The CDR3 DNA reads TGTGCCAGCAGCCAAGACCCGTTGAGGTCCTTCGCGAACACCGGGGAGCTGTTTTTT. It yields the protein CASSQDPLRSFANTGELFF.

This clonotype appeared many times. The rearrangement joins TRBV11-2 to TRBJ1-1; no clear D gene. The germline V gene encodes CDR1 SGHAT and CDR2 FQNNGV. Trimming stripped 5 bases from V and 0 bases from J, with 16 bases between. The CDR3 is made up of 16 amino acids. The CDR3 DNA reads as TGTGCCAGCAGCCACCCGACCAGATTTATGAACACTGAAGCTTTCTTT. Translated: CASSHPTRFMNTEAFF.

This clonotype was detected only a few times. The chain combines TRBV29-1 with TRBJ2-5; D could derive from TRBD1 or TRBD2 (5 bases each). CDR3 length equals 12 residues. V was shortened by 5 bases and J by 7 bases, with 14 bases between the two germline ends. Germline V gene lookup returns CDR1 SQVTM and CDR2 ANQGSEA. This chain's CDR3 is CSVWTFQGTQYF. Written as DNA, the CDR3 is TGCAGCGTTTGGACTTTCCAGGGGACCCAGTACTTC.

The table lists this clonotype with a few counts. V usage is TRBV20-1 and J usage is TRBJ2-7, with TRBD1 matching over 10 bases. The length of the CDR3 is 14 residues. Germline CDR1 is DFQATT and CDR2 is SNEGSKA (reference sequence). With 0 bases clipped from V and 7 bases from J, the junction kept 6 bases outside the gene matches. The CDR3 loop is CSARDPTGGREQYF. CDR3 DNA: TGCAGTGCTAGAGATCCGACAGGGGGCCGGGAGCAGTACTTC.

This clonotype came up many times. This chain uses TRBV4-1 with TRBJ2-1, with D possibly matching TRBD1 (6 bases). The V and J ends lost 0 bases and 2 bases respectively, with 17 bases between them. This CDR3 region has 18 residues. Germline V gene sequence: CDR1 MGHRA, CDR2 YSYEKL. CDR3 sequence reads: CASSQEFEEDSAYNEQFF. CDR3 coding DNA: TGCGCCAGCAGCCAAGAGTTCGAGGAGGACAGCGCCTACAATGAGCAGTTCTTC.

This clonotype occurred a few times. The J gene is TRBJ2-5, the V gene TRBV14; D may be TRBD1 (6 bases). Germline V lookup: CDR1 SGHDN, CDR2 FVKESK. This CDR3 has 14 amino acids. V lost 0 bases and J 6 bases, leaving 11 bases between the germline ends. The CDR3: CASSQEPGVKTQYF. The CDR3 bases are TGTGCCAGCAGCCAAGAGCCAGGGGTAAAGACCCAGTACTTC.

This rearrangement joins TRBV20-1 to TRBJ2-7; D is undetermined. The CDR3 covers 11 residues. Germline CDR1 reads DFQATT; CDR2 reads SNEGSKA (reference sequence). Trimming shortened V by 5 bases and J by 9 bases, and 14 bases separated the two germline ends. This CDR3 is CSAGRALGQYF. The CDR3 DNA sequence: TGCAGTGCTGGACGCGCGCTAGGGCAGTACTTC.

This clonotype has a handful of counts. The chain carries TRBV29-1 and TRBJ1-2; 7 nucleotides agree with TRBD1. This CDR3 is built from 11 residues. Germline CDR1 reads SQVTM; CDR2 reads ANQGSEA. With 7 bases clipped from V and 4 bases from J, the junction kept 3 bases outside the gene matches. CDR3 sequence: CSGGDSYGYTF. The CDR3 bases are TGCAGCGGGGGGGACAGCTATGGCTACACCTTC.

Only a few counts were recorded for this clonotype. The chain couples TRBV12-3 or TRBV12-4 to TRBJ2-2; 7 bases align to TRBD1. The CDR3 contains 17 residues. Unmatched junction bases numbered 10, after V lost 6 bases and J lost 0 bases. CDR3 in amino acids: CASSLTPGQSNTGELFF. In nucleotides, the CDR3 is TGTGCCAGCAGCCTGACCCCGGGACAGTCGAACACCGGGGAGCTGTTTTTT.

The chain joins TRBV28 to TRBJ1-1; unclear D gene. The CDR3 has 14 residues. Trimming stripped 4 bases from V and 5 bases from J, with 14 bases between. Germline V CDR1 and CDR2: MDHEN, SYDVKM. The CDR3 is CASSYPETRTEAFF. As DNA, the CDR3 is TGTGCCAGCAGTTACCCGGAGACAAGGACTGAAGCTTTCTTT. The entire variable domain, with the rest obtained from reference TRBV28 and TRBJ1-1, is as follows: DVKVTQSSRYLVKRTGEKVFLECVQDMDHENMFWYRQDPGLGLRLIYFSYDVKMKEKGDIPEGYSVSREKKERFSLILESASTNQTSMYLCASSYPETRTEAFFGQGTRLTVV.

There are a few counts of this clonotype. V usage is TRBV19 and J usage is TRBJ2-1; D is possibly TRBD2 (7 bases). Germline loops: CDR1 LNHDA, CDR2 SQIVND (reference sequence). There are 15 residues in the CDR3. Trimming stripped 3 bases from V and 2 bases from J, with 11 bases between. CDR3 nucleotide sequence: TGTGCCAGTAGTATTTCGGGGGGCCCCTACAATGAGCAGTTCTTC. This encodes CASSISGGPYNEQFF.

This clonotype was counted between two and nine times. This sequence joins TRBV6-2 or TRBV6-3 and TRBJ2-7, with D possibly being TRBD1 or TRBD2 (5 bases each). In germline, CDR1 is MNHEY, CDR2 SVGEGT. This CDR3 is 16 amino acids long. The V gene lost 2 bases and the J gene lost 4 bases, with 18 bases spanning the gap. This CDR3 is CASSYRQAGAGYEQYF. The DNA for the CDR3 is TGTGCCAGCAGTTACAGACAAGCCGGGGCAGGGTACGAGCAGTACTTC.

This clonotype was observed at least ten times. The gene calls are TRBV6-2 or TRBV6-3 and TRBJ1-1; the D gene is possibly TRBD1 (6 bases). The CDR3 extends over 15 amino acids. Germline lookup yields CDR1 MNHEY and CDR2 SVGEGT. Trimming took off 0 bases at V and 5 bases at J, with 13 bases between the two ends. The CDR3 spells CASSYSMDRPTEAFF. The CDR3 coding sequence is TGTGCCAGCAGTTACTCGATGGACAGACCTACTGAAGCTTTCTTT.

The sample holds many counts of this clonotype. This chain joins TRBV20-1 and TRBJ2-3, with no clear D. CDR1 and CDR2 (germline): DFQATT, SNEGSKA (reference sequence). Trimming removed 7 bases from V and 0 bases from J, with 11 bases in between. CDR3 length: 13 amino acids. The DNA for the CDR3 is TGCAGTGTTGCATCTCCTAGCACAGATACGCAGTATTTT. Its translation: CSVASPSTDTQYF.

The sample holds a few counts of this clonotype. DNA of the CDR3: TGTGCCAGCAGGCCCTCCGGCCCTATCAGTCAGCCCCAGCATTTT. It yields the protein CASRPSGPISQPQHF. The chain combines TRBV2 with TRBJ1-5; D call uncertain. With 6 bases removed from V and 6 bases from J, the gap between germline ends came to 18 bases. Germline CDR1 is SNHLY and CDR2 is FYNNEI. The CDR3 loop spans 15 amino acids.

The V and J genes are TRBV11-2 and TRBJ2-1; D gene unclear. The CDR3 has 14 amino acids. V lost 5 bases to trimming and J lost 1 base, with 9 bases between them. In germline, CDR1 is SGHAT, CDR2 FQNNGV. CDR3 residues: CASSPLRSYNEQFF. The CDR3 bases are TGTGCCAGCAGCCCATTACGTTCCTACAATGAGCAGTTCTTC.

V and J are TRBV7-9 and TRBJ2-7; 10 bases agree with TRBD1. The junction had 12 bases not matched to a gene; V was cut back by 5 bases and J by 8 bases. The germline V gene has CDR1 SEHNR and CDR2 FQNEAQ (reference sequence). CDR3 length equals 15 residues. The CDR3 region is CASSVTEGQGLKQYF. In DNA form, the CDR3 reads TGTGCCAGCAGCGTAACGGAGGGACAGGGGCTGAAGCAGTACTTC.

The J gene is TRBJ2-1, the V gene TRBV2; TRBD1 matches 7 bases. CDR1 is SNHLY, CDR2 FYNNEI, per germline. The CDR3 sequence is 16 residues long. Trimming at V came to 7 bases and at J to 4 bases, leaving 13 bases not matched to a gene. The CDR3 region has the DNA TGTGCCAGCACCCCGTCGACAGGGCTCCGATACAATGAGCAGTTCTTC. This translates into CASTPSTGLRYNEQFF.

This rearrangement joins TRBV29-1 to TRBJ1-1; the D gene is possibly TRBD1 (6 bases). Looked up from germline, CDR1 is SQVTM and CDR2 is ANQGSEA. This CDR3 contains 13 residues. The ends were cut back, 7 bases at V and 7 bases at J, with 19 bases in the middle. CDR3 protein: CSAQGQRGYEAFF. In DNA, the CDR3 is TGCAGCGCTCAAGGACAGCGAGGGTATGAAGCTTTCTTT.

The J gene is TRBJ2-7, the V gene TRBV10-3; D ambiguous. The CDR3 runs to 13 residues. Trimming took 4 bases from V and 2 from J, leaving 9 bases between them. Germline loops: CDR1 ENHRY, CDR2 SYGVKD. CDR3 protein: CAISGVGPYEQYF. The CDR3 DNA follows: TGTGCCATCAGTGGGGTAGGGCCCTACGAGCAGTACTTC.

Ten or more counts support this clonotype. The DNA of the CDR3 is TGTGCCAGCAGTCCCCGGTCCCGCACCGGGGAGCTGTTTTTT. Translation: CASSPRSRTGELFF. The chain carries TRBV6-5 and TRBJ2-2, with D hard to call. From germline, CDR1 is MNHEY and CDR2 SVGAGI. Trimming took 5 bases from V and 4 from J, leaving 11 bases between them. This CDR3 is 14 amino acids long.

Turning to this clonotype: One base away lies a much larger clone, so this may be a sequencing read error. This chain joins TRBV7-2 and TRBJ1-5, with D possibly matching TRBD1 (5 bases). Germline lookup yields CDR1 SGHTA and CDR2 FQGNSA. There are 16 residues in the CDR3. Between the trimmed V and J ends, which lost 5 bases and 6 bases, there was a span of 20 bases. The CDR3 is CTSSLSVGEDGQPQHF. The DNA of the CDR3 is TGTACCAGCAGCCTTAGCGTGGGGGAGGATGGTCAGCCCCAGCATTTT.

The chain carries TRBV4-2 and TRBJ2-2; D possibly corresponds to TRBD1 (6 bases). V was clipped by 1 base and J by 1 base, with 10 bases between them. The germline V gene has CDR1 LGHNA and CDR2 YNFKEQ. This CDR3 contains 16 residues. CDR3 DNA sequence: TGTGCCAGCAGCCAAGCGACAGGAAAGAACACCGGGGAGCTGTTTTTT. Amino acids: CASSQATGKNTGELFF.

The chain combines TRBV29-1 with TRBJ2-3; TRBD2 aligns across 8 bases. Germline V gene data show CDR1 as SQVTM and CDR2 as ANQGSEA. V gave up 6 bases and J gave up 11 bases; unmatched junction bases: 7. The CDR3 totals 11 residues. CDR3 DNA sequence: TGCAGCGTAAACCGGGGGGGAGGGCAGTATTTT. It is translated as CSVNRGGGQYF.

The genes are TRBV29-1 and TRBJ1-5; 7 nucleotides agree with TRBD1. This CDR3 is built from 16 residues. V shed 0 bases and J 0 bases; nucleotides not matched to a gene: 5. Looked up from germline, CDR1 is SQVTM and CDR2 is ANQGSEA. The CDR3 loop reads CSVEDPTGNSNQPQHF. DNA of the CDR3: TGCAGCGTTGAAGATCCGACAGGGAATAGCAATCAGCCCCAGCATTTT.